A single sample is the source of the 9 T cell receptor beta chains below, sequenced in a study of cytomegalovirus exposure and HLA in healthy donors. TCRdb's copy holds only in-frame clones and misses some; the assay was immunoSEQ multiplex PCR. The sample contains about 140,000 clones, approximately 85% of which appear only once. What was sequenced was PBMCs. These TCRs come from a woman aged 25 to 45 in good health and CMV-seronegative.

This clone was seen only a few times. V is TRBV7-8 and J is TRBJ2-7; TRBD2 matches 7 bases. Trimming removed 3 bases from V and 8 bases from J; junction bases left unmatched: 7. The CDR3 consists of 13 residues. CDR1 and CDR2 from the germline V gene are SGHVS and FQNEAQ. CDR3 protein: CASSFLTSEKQYF. The CDR3 bases are TGTGCCAGCAGCTTCCTAACTAGCGAAAAGCAGTACTTC. Variable domain in full (rest from reference TRBV7-8 and TRBJ2-7): GAGVSQSPRYKVAKRGQDVALRCDPISGHVSLFWYQQALGQGPEFLTYFQNEAQLDKSGLPSDRFFAERPEGSVSTLKIQRTQQEDSAVYLCASSFLTSEKQYFGPGTRLTVT.

The chain is built from TRBV2 and TRBJ1-1; 10 nucleotides line up with TRBD1. J was trimmed by 8 bases and V by 1 base; bases with no gene match: 7. The CDR3 is made up of 15 amino acids. Germline V gene data show CDR1 as SNHLY and CDR2 as FYNNEI. As DNA, the CDR3 is TGTGCCAGCAGTGAAGTATGGGGACAGGGGATGGAAGCTTTCTTT. It yields the protein CASSEVWGQGMEAFF.

This chain links TRBV5-1 with TRBJ1-2, with 11 positions matching TRBD1. This CDR3 is built from 13 residues. V lost 2 bases, J lost 10 bases, and 4 bases stayed unmatched. Looked up from germline, CDR1 is SGHRS and CDR2 is YFSETQ. CDR3 in amino acids: CASSFWTGGDYTF. DNA of the CDR3: TGCGCCAGCAGCTTCTGGACAGGGGGCGACTACACCTTC.

This chain uses TRBV30 with TRBJ2-7, with 11 bases matching TRBD2. V trimming: 3 bases; J trimming: 0 bases; junction bases outside the gene matches: 4. Germline CDR1 is GTSNPN and CDR2 is SVGIG (reference sequence). The CDR3 extends over 15 amino acids. The CDR3 region is CAWRGLAGDSYEQYF. The CDR3 DNA reads TGTGCCTGGAGAGGACTAGCGGGTGACTCCTACGAGCAGTACTTC.

The chain carries TRBV6-6 and TRBJ1-4, with TRBD1 as a possible D gene (6 bases). V shed 5 bases and J shed 4 bases, with 11 bases lying between them. The germline V gene has CDR1 MNHNY and CDR2 SVGAGI (reference sequence). This CDR3 has 14 residues. The CDR3: CASSQGQINEKLFF. Here the CDR3 DNA reads TGTGCCAGCAGTCAGGGACAAATTAATGAAAAACTGTTTTTT.

This rearrangement joins TRBV7-3 to TRBJ2-5; TRBD2 might be the D (6 bases). V dropped 5 bases and J dropped 1 base, with 11 bases sitting between them. The CDR3 has 14 amino acids. Germline V gene data show CDR1 as SGHTA and CDR2 as FQGTGA. CDR3: CASSPGTLQETQYF. The CDR3, as DNA: TGTGCCAGCAGCCCGGGGACTCTCCAAGAGACCCAGTACTTC.

V gene TRBV6-5 combines with J gene TRBJ2-1; 10 nucleotides match TRBD2. The V gene's germline CDR1 is MNHEY and CDR2 SVGAGI. The J segment lost 4 bases and the V segment lost 2 bases, leaving 2 bases of the junction unmatched. This CDR3 region has 15 residues. CDR3 coding DNA: TGTGCCAGCAGTTACGGACTAGCGGAATACAATGAGCAGTTCTTC. Protein product: CASSYGLAEYNEQFF.

This clone was counted a few times. The V call is TRBV7-6, the J call TRBJ2-7, with a possible D match to TRBD1 (5 bases). Germline lookup yields CDR1 SGHVS and CDR2 FNYEAQ. V dropped 1 base and J dropped 7 bases, with 17 bases sitting between them. This CDR3 contains 15 residues. The CDR3 loop reads CASSLDSTGTREQYF. The CDR3 nucleotides read TGTGCCAGCAGCTTAGATAGTACAGGAACTCGAGAGCAGTACTTC.

This clone was observed a single time. The chain is built from TRBV28 and TRBJ1-1; D is ambiguous. Looked up from germline, CDR1 is MDHEN and CDR2 is SYDVKM. V dropped 5 bases and J dropped 4 bases, with 17 bases sitting between them. The CDR3 is 15 amino acids. The DNA for the CDR3 is TGTGCCAGCAGTGTTAGCCGAAGTCGGAGCACTGAAGCTTTCTTT. Translating it yields CASSVSRSRSTEAFF.